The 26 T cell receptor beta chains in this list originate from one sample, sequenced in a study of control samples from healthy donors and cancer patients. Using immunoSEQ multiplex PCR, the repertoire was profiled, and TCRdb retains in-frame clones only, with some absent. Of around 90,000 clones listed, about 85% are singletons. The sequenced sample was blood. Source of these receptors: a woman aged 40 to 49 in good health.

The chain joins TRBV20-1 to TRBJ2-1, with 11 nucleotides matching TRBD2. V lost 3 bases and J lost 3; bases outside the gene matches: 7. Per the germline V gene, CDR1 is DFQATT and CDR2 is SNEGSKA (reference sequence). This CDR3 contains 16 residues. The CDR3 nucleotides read TGCAGTGCTAGTGCCACTAGCGGGGGCCTCTACAATGAGCAGTTCTTC. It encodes CSASATSGGLYNEQFF.

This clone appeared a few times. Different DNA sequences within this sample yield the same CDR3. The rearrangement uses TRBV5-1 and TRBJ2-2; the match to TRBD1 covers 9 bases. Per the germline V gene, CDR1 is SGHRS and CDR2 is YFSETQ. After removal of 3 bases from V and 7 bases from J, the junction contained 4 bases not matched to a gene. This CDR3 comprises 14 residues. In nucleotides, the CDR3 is TGCGCCAGCAGCTCTACAGGGGGCAGCGGGGAGCTGTTTTTT. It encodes CASSSTGGSGELFF.

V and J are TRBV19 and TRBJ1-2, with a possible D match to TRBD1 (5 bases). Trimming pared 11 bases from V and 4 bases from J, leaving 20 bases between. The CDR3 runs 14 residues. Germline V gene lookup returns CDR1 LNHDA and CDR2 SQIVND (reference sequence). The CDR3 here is CAADSGKPFYGYTF. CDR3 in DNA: TGTGCCGCCGACTCAGGGAAGCCGTTCTATGGCTACACCTTC.

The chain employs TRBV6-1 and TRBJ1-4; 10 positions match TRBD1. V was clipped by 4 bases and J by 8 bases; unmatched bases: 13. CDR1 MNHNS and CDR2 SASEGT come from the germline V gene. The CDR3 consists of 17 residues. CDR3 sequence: CASSARQGAGSAEKLFF. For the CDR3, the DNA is TGTGCCAGCAGTGCTCGACAGGGGGCAGGTTCAGCGGAAAAACTGTTTTTT.

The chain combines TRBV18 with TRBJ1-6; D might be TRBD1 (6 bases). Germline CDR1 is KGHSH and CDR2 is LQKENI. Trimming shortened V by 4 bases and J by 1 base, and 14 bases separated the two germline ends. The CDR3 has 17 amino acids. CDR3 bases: TGTGCCAGCTCACTTTACAGGGAGAGATCCTATAATTCACCCCTCCACTTT. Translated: CASSLYRERSYNSPLHF.

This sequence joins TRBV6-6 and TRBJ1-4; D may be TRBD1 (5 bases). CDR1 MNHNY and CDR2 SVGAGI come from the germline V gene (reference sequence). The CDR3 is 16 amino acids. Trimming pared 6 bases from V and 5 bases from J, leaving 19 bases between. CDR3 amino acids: CASSNLGREGNEKLFF. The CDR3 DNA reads TGTGCCAGCAGCAACCTAGGCAGGGAAGGGAATGAAAAACTGTTTTTT.

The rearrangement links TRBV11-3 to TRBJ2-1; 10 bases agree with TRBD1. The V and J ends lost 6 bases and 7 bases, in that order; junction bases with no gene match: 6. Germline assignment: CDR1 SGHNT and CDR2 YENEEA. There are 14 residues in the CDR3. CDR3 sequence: CASSPRQGANEQFF. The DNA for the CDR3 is TGTGCCAGCAGTCCGCGACAGGGGGCAAATGAGCAGTTCTTC.

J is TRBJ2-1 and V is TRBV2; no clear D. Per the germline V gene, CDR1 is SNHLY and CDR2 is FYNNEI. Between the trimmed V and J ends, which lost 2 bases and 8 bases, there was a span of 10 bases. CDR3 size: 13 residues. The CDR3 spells CASSELLVDEQFF. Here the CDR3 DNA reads TGTGCCAGCAGTGAACTCTTAGTAGATGAGCAGTTCTTC.

CDR3 sequence: CASSLGLGAGNSPLHF. The CDR3 DNA sequence: TGTGCCAGCAGCCTTGGGTTGGGGGCAGGGAATTCACCCCTCCACTTT. J is TRBJ1-6 and V is TRBV3-1 (or the pseudogene TRBV3-2), with a possible D match to TRBD1 (6 bases). The CDR3 covers 16 residues. Between the trimmed V and J ends, which lost 4 bases and 7 bases, there was a span of 17 bases. The germline CDR1 and CDR2 sequences are LGHDT and YNNKEL (reference sequence).

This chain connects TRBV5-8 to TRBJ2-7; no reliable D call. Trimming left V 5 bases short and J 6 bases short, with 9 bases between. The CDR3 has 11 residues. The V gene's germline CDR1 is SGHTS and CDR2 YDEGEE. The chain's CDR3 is CASSPFFEQYF. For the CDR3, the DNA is TGTGCCAGCAGTCCCTTTTTCGAGCAGTACTTC.

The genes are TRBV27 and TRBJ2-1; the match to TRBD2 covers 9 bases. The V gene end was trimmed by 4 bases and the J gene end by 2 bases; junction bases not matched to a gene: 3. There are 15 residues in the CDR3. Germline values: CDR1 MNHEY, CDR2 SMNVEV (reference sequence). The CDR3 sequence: CASSSSGGPYNEQFF. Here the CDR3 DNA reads TGTGCCAGCAGTTCCAGCGGGGGGCCCTACAATGAGCAGTTCTTC.

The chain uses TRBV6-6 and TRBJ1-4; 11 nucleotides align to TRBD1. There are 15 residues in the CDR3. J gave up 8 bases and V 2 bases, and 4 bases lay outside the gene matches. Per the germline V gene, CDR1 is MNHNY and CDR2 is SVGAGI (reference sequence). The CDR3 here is CASSYPGQGGEKLFF. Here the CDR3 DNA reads TGTGCCAGCAGTTACCCGGGACAGGGGGGAGAAAAACTGTTTTTT.

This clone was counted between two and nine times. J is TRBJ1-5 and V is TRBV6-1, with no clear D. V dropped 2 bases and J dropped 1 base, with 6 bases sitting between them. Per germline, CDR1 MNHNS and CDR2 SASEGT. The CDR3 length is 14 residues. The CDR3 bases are TGTGCCAGCAGTGAACGCAGGAGCAATCAGCCCCAGCATTTT. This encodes CASSERRSNQPQHF.

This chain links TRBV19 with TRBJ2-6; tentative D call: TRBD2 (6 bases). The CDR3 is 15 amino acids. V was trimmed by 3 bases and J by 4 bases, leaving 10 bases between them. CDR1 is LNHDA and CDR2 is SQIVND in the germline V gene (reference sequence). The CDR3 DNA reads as TGTGCCAGTAGTATGGGGGGAACCGGGGCCAACGTCCTGACTTTC. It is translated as CASSMGGTGANVLTF.

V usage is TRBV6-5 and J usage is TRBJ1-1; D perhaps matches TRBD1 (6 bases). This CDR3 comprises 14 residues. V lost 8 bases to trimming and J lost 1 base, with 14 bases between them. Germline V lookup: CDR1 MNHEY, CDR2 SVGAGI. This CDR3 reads CASLAGHRNTEAFF. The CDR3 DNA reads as TGTGCCAGCCTCGCGGGACATCGGAACACTGAAGCTTTCTTT.

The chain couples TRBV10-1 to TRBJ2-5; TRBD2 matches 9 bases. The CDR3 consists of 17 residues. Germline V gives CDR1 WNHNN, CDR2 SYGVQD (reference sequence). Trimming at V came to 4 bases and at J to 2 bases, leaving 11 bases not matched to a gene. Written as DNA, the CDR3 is TGCGCCAGCAGTGCCGCCTTGGGTAGCGGGGGACAAGAGACCCAGTACTTC. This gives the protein CASSAALGSGGQETQYF.

The CDR3 region is CASSQEWGLGNQPQHF. The CDR3 nucleotides read TGCGCCAGCAGCCAAGAATGGGGTTTGGGCAATCAGCCCCAGCATTTT. This chain uses TRBV4-1 with TRBJ1-5; D not certain. The CDR3 runs to 16 residues. Germline V gene sequence: CDR1 MGHRA, CDR2 YSYEKL. Trimming left V 0 bases short and J 2 bases short, with 11 bases between.

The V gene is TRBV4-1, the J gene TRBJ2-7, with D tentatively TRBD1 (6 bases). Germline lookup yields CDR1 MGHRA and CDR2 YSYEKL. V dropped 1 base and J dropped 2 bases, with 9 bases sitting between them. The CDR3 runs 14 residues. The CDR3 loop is CASSQGRGPYEQYF. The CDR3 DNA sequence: TGCGCCAGCAGCCAAGGCAGGGGACCCTACGAGCAGTACTTC.

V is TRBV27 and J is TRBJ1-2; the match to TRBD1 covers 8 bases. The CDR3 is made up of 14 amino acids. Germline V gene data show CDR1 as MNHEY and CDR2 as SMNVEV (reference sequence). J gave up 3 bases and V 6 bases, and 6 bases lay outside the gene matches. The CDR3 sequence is CASRFLTGDYGYTF. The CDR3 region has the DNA TGTGCCAGCAGATTCCTGACAGGGGACTATGGCTACACCTTC.

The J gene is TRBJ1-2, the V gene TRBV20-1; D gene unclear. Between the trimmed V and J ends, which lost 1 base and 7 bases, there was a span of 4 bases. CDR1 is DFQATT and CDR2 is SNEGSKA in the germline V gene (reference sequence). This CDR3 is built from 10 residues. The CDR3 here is CSARGTGYTF. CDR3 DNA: TGCAGTGCTAGAGGAACTGGCTACACCTTC.

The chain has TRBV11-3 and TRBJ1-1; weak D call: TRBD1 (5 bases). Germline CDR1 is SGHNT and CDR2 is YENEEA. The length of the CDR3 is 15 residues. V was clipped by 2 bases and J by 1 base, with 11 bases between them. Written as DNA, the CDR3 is TGTGCCAGCAGCTTAAACGGGCAGGGGAACACTGAAGCTTTCTTT. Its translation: CASSLNGQGNTEAFF.

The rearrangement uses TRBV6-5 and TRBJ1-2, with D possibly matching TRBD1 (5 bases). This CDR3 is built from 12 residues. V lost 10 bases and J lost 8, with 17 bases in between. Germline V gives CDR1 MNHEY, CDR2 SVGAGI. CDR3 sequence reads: CATSPGWGGYTF. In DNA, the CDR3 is TGTGCCACCTCACCGGGTTGGGGGGGCTACACCTTC.

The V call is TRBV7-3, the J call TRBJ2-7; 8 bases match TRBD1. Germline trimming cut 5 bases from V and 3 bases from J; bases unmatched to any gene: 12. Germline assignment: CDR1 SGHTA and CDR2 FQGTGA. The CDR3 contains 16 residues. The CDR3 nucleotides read TGTGCCAGCAGCCGCCCCGACAGGGGATATGACTACGAGCAGTACTTC. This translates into CASSRPDRGYDYEQYF.

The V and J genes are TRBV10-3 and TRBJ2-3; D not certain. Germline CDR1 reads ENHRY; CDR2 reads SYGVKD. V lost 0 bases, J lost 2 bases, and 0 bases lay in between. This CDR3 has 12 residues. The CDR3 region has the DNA TGTGCCATCAGTGAGTCCACAGATACGCAGTATTTT. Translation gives CAISESTDTQYF.

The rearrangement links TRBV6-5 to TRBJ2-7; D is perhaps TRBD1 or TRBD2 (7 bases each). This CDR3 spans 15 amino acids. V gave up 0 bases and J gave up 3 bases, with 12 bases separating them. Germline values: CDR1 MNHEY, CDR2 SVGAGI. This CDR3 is CASSYSSGGVYEQYF. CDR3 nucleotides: TGTGCCAGCAGTTACTCTTCAGGGGGGGTCTACGAGCAGTACTTC.

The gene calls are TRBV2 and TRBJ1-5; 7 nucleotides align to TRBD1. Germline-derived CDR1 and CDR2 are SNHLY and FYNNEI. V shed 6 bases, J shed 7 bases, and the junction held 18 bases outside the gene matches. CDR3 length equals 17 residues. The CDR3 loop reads CASRIGPAGGLRQPQHF. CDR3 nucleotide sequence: TGTGCCAGCAGGATTGGACCGGCAGGGGGACTAAGACAGCCCCAGCATTTT.